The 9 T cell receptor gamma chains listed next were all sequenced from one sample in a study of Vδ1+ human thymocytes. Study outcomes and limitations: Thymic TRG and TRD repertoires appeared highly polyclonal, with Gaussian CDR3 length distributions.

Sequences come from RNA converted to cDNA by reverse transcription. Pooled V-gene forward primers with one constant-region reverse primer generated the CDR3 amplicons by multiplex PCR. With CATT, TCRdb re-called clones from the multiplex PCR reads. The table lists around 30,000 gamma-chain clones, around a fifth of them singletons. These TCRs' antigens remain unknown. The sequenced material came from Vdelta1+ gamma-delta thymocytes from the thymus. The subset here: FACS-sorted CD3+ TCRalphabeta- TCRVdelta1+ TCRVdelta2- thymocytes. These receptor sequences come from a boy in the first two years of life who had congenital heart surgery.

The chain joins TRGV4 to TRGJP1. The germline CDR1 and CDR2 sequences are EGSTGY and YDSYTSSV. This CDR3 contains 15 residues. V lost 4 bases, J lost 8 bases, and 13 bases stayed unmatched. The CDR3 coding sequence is TGTGCCACCTGGGAATTAGACTCGTCGGGTTGGTTCAAGATATTT. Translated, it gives CATWELDSSGWFKIF.

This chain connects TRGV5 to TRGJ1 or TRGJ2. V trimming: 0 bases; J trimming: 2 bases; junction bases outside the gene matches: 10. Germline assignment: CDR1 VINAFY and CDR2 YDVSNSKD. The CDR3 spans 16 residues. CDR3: CATWDRRGSDYYKKLF. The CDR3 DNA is TGTGCCACCTGGGACAGGCGAGGTTCGGATTATTATAAGAAACTCTTT.

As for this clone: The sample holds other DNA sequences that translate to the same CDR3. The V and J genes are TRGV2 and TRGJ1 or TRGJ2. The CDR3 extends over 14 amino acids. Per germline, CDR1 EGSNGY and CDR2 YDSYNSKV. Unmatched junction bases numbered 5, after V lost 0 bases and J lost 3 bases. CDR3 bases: TGTGCCACCTGGGACGGGCTCGGTTATTATAAGAAACTCTTT. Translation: CATWDGLGYYKKLF.

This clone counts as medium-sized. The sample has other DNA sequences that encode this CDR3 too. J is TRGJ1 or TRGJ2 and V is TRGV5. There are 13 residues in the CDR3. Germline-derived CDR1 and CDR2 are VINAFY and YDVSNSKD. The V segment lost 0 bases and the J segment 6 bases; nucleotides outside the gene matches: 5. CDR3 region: CATWDRRGYKKLF. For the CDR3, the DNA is TGTGCCACCTGGGACAGGCGTGGTTATAAGAAACTCTTT.

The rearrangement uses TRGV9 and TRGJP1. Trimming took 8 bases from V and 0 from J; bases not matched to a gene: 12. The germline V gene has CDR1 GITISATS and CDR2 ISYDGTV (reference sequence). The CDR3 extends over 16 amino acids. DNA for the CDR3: TGTGCCTTGTACTGGACCTTCAATACCACTGGTTGGTTCAAGATATTT. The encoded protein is CALYWTFNTTGWFKIF.

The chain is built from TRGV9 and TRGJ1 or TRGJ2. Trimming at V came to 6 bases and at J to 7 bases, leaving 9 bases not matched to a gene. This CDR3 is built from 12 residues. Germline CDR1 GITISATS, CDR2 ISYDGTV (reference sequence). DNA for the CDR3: TGTGCCTTGTGGACCCTGGGGTATAAGAAACTCTTT. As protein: CALWTLGYKKLF.

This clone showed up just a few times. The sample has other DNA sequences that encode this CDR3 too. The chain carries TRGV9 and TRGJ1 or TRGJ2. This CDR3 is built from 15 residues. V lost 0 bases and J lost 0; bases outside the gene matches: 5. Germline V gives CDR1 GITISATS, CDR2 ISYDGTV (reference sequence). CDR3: CALWEVPSNYYKKLF. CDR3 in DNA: TGTGCCTTGTGGGAGGTGCCTTCGAATTATTATAAGAAACTCTTT.

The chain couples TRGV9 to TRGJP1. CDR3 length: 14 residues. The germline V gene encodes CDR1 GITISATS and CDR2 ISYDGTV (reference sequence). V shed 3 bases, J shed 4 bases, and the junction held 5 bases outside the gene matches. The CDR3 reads CALWEPHTGWFKIF. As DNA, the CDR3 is TGTGCCTTGTGGGAGCCCCACACTGGTTGGTTCAAGATATTT.

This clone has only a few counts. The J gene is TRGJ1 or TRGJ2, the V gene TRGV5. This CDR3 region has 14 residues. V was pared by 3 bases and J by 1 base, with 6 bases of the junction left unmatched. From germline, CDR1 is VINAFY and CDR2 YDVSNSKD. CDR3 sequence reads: CATWDPANYYKKLF. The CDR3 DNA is TGTGCCACCTGGGACCCCGCTAATTATTATAAGAAACTCTTT.